This TCR beta chain came from a study of blood T cells in healthy people across ages. A J-beta primer mix and a sample-barcoded 5' primer were used in a second PCR of about 7 to 11 cycles. MiXCR was run by TCRdb on the 5' RACE reads, yielding one entry per CDR3 protein. The sample yields around 1.7 million distinct CDR3 sequences, 28% seen once. V shed 0 bases and J shed 2 bases, with 9 bases lying between them. This CDR3 comprises 15 residues. CDR1 is KGHSH, CDR2 LQKENI, per germline. The rearrangement uses TRBV18 and TRBJ2-3, with D hard to call. The origin of this receptor is a woman aged 30 to 39 in good health. Sequencing was done on a sample of blood. In DNA form, the CDR3 reads TGTGCCAGCTCACCACCGGGCCCTTTCACAGATACGCAGTATTTT. It translates to CASSPPGPFTDTQYF.